One and the same sample provided the 17 T cell receptor beta chains below, sequenced in a study of T cells of healthy individuals. A single record per CDR3 protein comes from TCRdb applying MiXCR to the 5' RACE reads. The table has 63,000 or so distinct CDR3 sequences, 15% to 20% seen once. These receptors all come from a human donor in good health.

The chain has TRBV5-4 and TRBJ2-1, with D unclear. Germline V gives CDR1 SGHNT, CDR2 YYREEE (reference sequence). The CDR3 runs 11 residues. V lost 10 bases and J lost 8, with 13 bases in between. CDR3 amino acids: CASGEAYEQFF. The CDR3 DNA follows: TGTGCCTCAGGAGAAGCCTATGAGCAGTTCTTC.

Within the sample, this clonotype is medium-sized (0.01 to 0.1%). V is TRBV29-1 and J is TRBJ2-7; the match to TRBD2 covers 11 bases. The germline V gene encodes CDR1 SQVTM and CDR2 ANQGSEA. CDR3 length: 13 amino acids. V dropped 4 bases and J dropped 4; count of bases not matched to a gene: 3. CDR3 in DNA: TGCAGCGTTGCGACTAGCGGGGTGTACGAGCAGTACTTC. It yields the protein CSVATSGVYEQYF.

In its sample, this clonotype was seen many times. This chain connects TRBV20-1 to TRBJ1-5, with no clear D. The V and J ends lost 3 bases and 4 bases respectively, with 16 bases between them. Germline lookup yields CDR1 DFQATT and CDR2 SNEGSKA (reference sequence). CDR3 length equals 15 residues. The CDR3 coding sequence is TGCAGTGCTAGTTTTCCCGGCCTTGGGAATCAGCCCCAGCATTTT. The encoded protein is CSASFPGLGNQPQHF.

The chain is built from TRBV20-1 and TRBJ2-1; weak D call: TRBD2 (6 bases). CDR1 is DFQATT and CDR2 is SNEGSKA in the germline V gene (reference sequence). The CDR3 has 14 amino acids. V was pared by 2 bases and J by 8 bases, with 16 bases between. The CDR3: CSARPWASEDEQFF. For the CDR3, the DNA is TGCAGTGCTAGACCGTGGGCTAGCGAAGATGAGCAGTTCTTC.

This rearrangement joins TRBV12-3 or TRBV12-4 to TRBJ1-4, with 8 bases fitting TRBD1. Trimming at V came to 6 bases and at J to 4 bases, leaving 13 bases not matched to a gene. The CDR3 is 17 residues long. CDR3 in amino acids: CASRPSLDREDNEKLFF. The CDR3 region has the DNA TGTGCCAGCAGGCCCTCGCTGGACAGGGAGGATAATGAAAAACTGTTTTTT.

The chain combines TRBV7-2 with TRBJ2-3; the D is unclear. The CDR3 runs 13 residues. Germline values: CDR1 SGHTA, CDR2 FQGNSA. The ends were cut back, 4 bases at V and 1 base at J, with 6 bases in the middle. As DNA, the CDR3 is TGTGCCAGCAGCTATCTTGGCACAGATACGCAGTATTTT. Translated, it gives CASSYLGTDTQYF. Filled out from reference TRBV7-2 and TRBJ2-3, the complete variable domain reads GAGVSQSPSNKVTEKGKDVELRCDPISGHTALYWYRQSLGQGLEFLIYFQGNSAPDKSGLPSDRFSAERTGGSVSTLTIQRTQQEDSAVYLCASSYLGTDTQYFGPGTRLTVL.

In its sample, this clonotype was seen a few times. The chain uses TRBV20-1 and TRBJ2-7; maybe TRBD1 (5 bases). The CDR3 runs to 13 residues. V dropped 3 bases and J dropped 5 bases, with 14 bases sitting between them. The germline V gene has CDR1 DFQATT and CDR2 SNEGSKA (reference sequence). Written as DNA, the CDR3 is TGCAGTGCTAGGGGGCAGGGTGTCCACGAGCAGTACTTC. Amino acids: CSARGQGVHEQYF.

This clonotype was counted ten times or more. The V and J genes are TRBV6-1 and TRBJ1-2; TRBD1 matches at 11 bases. The CDR3 has 15 amino acids. CDR1 MNHNS and CDR2 SASEGT come from the germline V gene. V dropped 7 bases and J dropped 5; count of bases not matched to a gene: 9. CDR3 sequence: CASNLRGTGGYGYTF. The DNA for the CDR3 is TGTGCCAGCAATTTACGTGGGACAGGGGGATATGGCTACACCTTC.

This clonotype showed up many times. This chain joins TRBV12-3 or TRBV12-4 and TRBJ1-5, with a weak D call TRBD1 (5 bases). V was trimmed by 4 bases and J by 6 bases, leaving 10 bases between them. CDR3 length: 13 residues. Here the CDR3 DNA reads TGTGCCAGCAGTTCAGGGAAATCTCAGCCCCAGCATTTT. Its protein product is CASSSGKSQPQHF.

This clonotype was seen a few times. The chain has TRBV27 and TRBJ2-3; TRBD2 agrees at 9 bases. The CDR3 loop spans 15 amino acids. The germline CDR1 and CDR2 sequences are MNHEY and SMNVEV (reference sequence). Trimming took 5 bases from V and 5 from J; bases not matched to a gene: 8. For the CDR3, the DNA is TGTGCCAGCAGTCCCTCTAGCGGGGTTCTAGATACGCAGTATTTT. Encoded protein: CASSPSSGVLDTQYF.

This clonotype was counted at least ten times. The V and J genes are TRBV7-9 and TRBJ1-4; the D is unclear. Germline values: CDR1 SEHNR, CDR2 FQNEAQ (reference sequence). Trimming took 3 bases from V and 8 from J, leaving 13 bases between them. This CDR3 has 14 residues. DNA of the CDR3: TGTGCCAGCAGCTTGGACTTCGTAGGGGAAAAACTGTTTTTT. Its translation: CASSLDFVGEKLFF.

The J gene is TRBJ2-6, the V gene TRBV4-2, with no clear D. The CDR3 has 15 residues. With 1 base removed from V and 0 bases from J, the gap between germline ends came to 4 bases. Germline loops: CDR1 LGHNA, CDR2 YNFKEQ. CDR3 DNA sequence: TGTGCCAGCAGCCAAGTCAGCTCTGGGGCCAACGTCCTGACTTTC. This gives the protein CASSQVSSGANVLTF.

CDR3 sequence reads: CASSEAPDGITEGPNYGYTF. DNA for the CDR3: TGTGCCAGCAGTGAAGCGCCGGACGGTATTACCGAGGGGCCCAACTATGGCTACACCTTC. The chain couples TRBV11-3 to TRBJ1-2; TRBD1 is a possible D gene (5 bases). From germline, CDR1 is SGHNT and CDR2 YENEEA. V was cut by 6 bases and J by 2 bases, with 31 bases left in between. This CDR3 is 20 amino acids long. The full variable domain, rest sourced from reference TRBV11-3 and TRBJ1-2, is EAGVVQSPRYKIIEKKQPVAFWCNPISGHNTLYWYLQNLGQGPELLIRYENEEAVDDSQLPKDRFSAERLKGVDSTLKIQPAELGDSAVYLCASSEAPDGITEGPNYGYTFGSGTRLTVV.

The V and J genes are TRBV24-1 and TRBJ2-1; no clear D gene. The CDR3 has 14 amino acids. Germline values: CDR1 KGHDR, CDR2 SFDVKD. V was shortened by 1 base and J by 10 bases, with 13 bases between the two germline ends. CDR3 protein: CATSDFGSTDEQFF. The CDR3 DNA is TGTGCCACCAGTGATTTCGGTAGCACTGACGAGCAGTTCTTC.

The V and J genes are TRBV29-1 and TRBJ1-2, with a weak D call TRBD1 (5 bases). This CDR3 has 13 amino acids. V lost 5 bases to trimming and J lost 3 bases, with 13 bases between them. The germline V gene encodes CDR1 SQVTM and CDR2 ANQGSEA. CDR3: CSVRSGWDYGYTF. Here the CDR3 DNA reads TGCAGCGTTAGGTCAGGGTGGGACTATGGCTACACCTTC.

This clonotype was observed many times. This chain connects TRBV18 to TRBJ1-5, with 8 bases matching TRBD1. The CDR3 loop spans 17 amino acids. The V and J ends lost 3 bases and 1 base, in that order; junction bases with no gene match: 8. In germline, CDR1 is KGHSH, CDR2 LQKENI. The CDR3 loop reads CASSPLQGAGSNQPQHF. The CDR3 DNA reads as TGTGCCAGCTCACCCTTGCAGGGGGCGGGAAGCAATCAGCCCCAGCATTTT.

The table lists this clonotype with many counts. The rearrangement joins TRBV4-1 to TRBJ2-1; D ambiguous. The CDR3 contains 13 residues. Germline CDR1 and CDR2: MGHRA and YSYEKL. Trimming shortened V by 4 bases and J by 5 bases, and 9 bases separated the two germline ends. The CDR3 DNA reads TGCGCCAGCAGCCGGATACTTGACAATGAGCAGTTCTTC. Translating it yields CASSRILDNEQFF.